This entry lists 30 T cell receptor beta chains sequenced from one sample in a study of T cell responses to AZD1222 COVID-19 vaccine. TCRdb's table, derived via immunoSEQ multiplex PCR, lists solely in-frame clones and lacks some. This sample has 200,000 or so clones, with around 87% found just once. Sequenced material: peripheral blood, taken on day 0 of MenACWY control vaccination. These receptor sequences come from an adult in good health.

The count of this clone is one. The chain couples TRBV18 to TRBJ1-1; D gene ambiguous. V lost 0 bases and J lost 7, with 9 bases in between. The CDR3 spans 13 residues. Per germline, CDR1 KGHSH and CDR2 LQKENI. The CDR3 spells CASSPPDLREAFF. As DNA, the CDR3 is TGTGCCAGCTCACCACCCGATCTGCGTGAAGCTTTCTTT.

The V gene is TRBV5-6, the J gene TRBJ2-3, with 10 bases lining up with TRBD2. Germline CDR1 reads SGHDT; CDR2 reads YYEEEE. The CDR3 contains 14 residues. The V and J ends lost 4 bases and 4 bases, in that order; junction bases with no gene match: 3. CDR3: CASSHGLAADTQYF. The CDR3 bases are TGTGCCAGCAGCCACGGACTAGCGGCAGATACGCAGTATTTT.

V usage is TRBV7-3 and J usage is TRBJ2-1, with TRBD2 identical over 10 bases. This CDR3 is 16 amino acids long. Germline CDR1 is SGHTA and CDR2 is FQGTGA. Losses at the gene ends were 2 bases for V and 8 bases for J; bases not matched to a gene: 9. The CDR3 spells CASSLFSGGLVDEQFF. As DNA, the CDR3 is TGTGCCAGCAGCTTATTTAGCGGGGGGCTCGTTGATGAGCAGTTCTTC.

The CDR3 here is CASSIAGLETDTQYF. The CDR3 bases are TGTGCCAGTAGTATCGCAGGTTTGGAAACAGATACGCAGTATTTT. The gene calls are TRBV19 and TRBJ2-3; D is uncertain. V shed 3 bases and J shed 3 bases, with 13 bases lying between them. Germline V gives CDR1 LNHDA, CDR2 SQIVND (reference sequence). The CDR3 contains 15 residues.

The chain joins TRBV5-1 to TRBJ1-1, with D perhaps matching TRBD1 (5 bases). This CDR3 contains 14 residues. Germline CDR1 reads SGHRS; CDR2 reads YFSETQ. V was clipped by 4 bases and J by 0 bases, with 10 bases between them. CDR3 nucleotide sequence: TGCGCCAGCAGCCCGGGGGGGATGAACACTGAAGCTTTCTTT. It is translated as CASSPGGMNTEAFF.

In DNA form, the CDR3 reads TGTGCCAGCAGCCCCTTGCCCCGGGGGAGGAACACCGGGGAGCTGTTTTTT. This gives the protein CASSPLPRGRNTGELFF. The chain joins TRBV11-2 to TRBJ2-2; perhaps TRBD2 as D (6 bases). The ends were cut back, 5 bases at V and 1 base at J, with 17 bases in the middle. Germline values: CDR1 SGHAT, CDR2 FQNNGV. This CDR3 contains 17 residues.

The J gene is TRBJ2-7, the V gene TRBV6-5; 9 nucleotides align to TRBD1. Germline assignment: CDR1 MNHEY and CDR2 SVGAGI. V gave up 6 bases and J gave up 3 bases; unmatched junction bases: 3. The CDR3 length is 13 residues. CDR3 region: CASSGTGFYEQYF. CDR3 coding DNA: TGTGCCAGCAGCGGGACAGGGTTCTACGAGCAGTACTTC.

This chain's CDR3 is CASSLEQGPGNTIYF. The CDR3 nucleotides are TGTGCCAGCAGCTTAGAACAGGGACCTGGAAACACCATATATTTT. The rearrangement links TRBV7-8 to TRBJ1-3; D is perhaps TRBD1 (6 bases). Trimming stripped 1 base from V and 2 bases from J, with 9 bases between. This CDR3 has 15 residues. Germline values: CDR1 SGHVS, CDR2 FQNEAQ.

This chain joins TRBV6-2 or TRBV6-3 and TRBJ2-3; either TRBD1 or TRBD2 may fit D (5 bases each). The germline CDR1 and CDR2 sequences are MNHEY and SVGEGT. V gave up 1 base and J gave up 0 bases, with 11 bases separating them. The CDR3 sequence is 16 residues long. CDR3 DNA: TGTGCCAGCAGTTACTATTGGGACGGAAGCACAGATACGCAGTATTTT. Amino acids: CASSYYWDGSTDTQYF.

This clone was found a few times. V is TRBV28 and J is TRBJ2-1, with 11 positions matching TRBD2. This CDR3 comprises 15 residues. J lost 6 bases, V lost 4 bases, and 5 bases had no gene match. Germline V CDR1 and CDR2: MDHEN, SYDVKM. CDR3 in amino acids: CASSSLAGGPNEQFF. CDR3 in DNA: TGTGCCAGCAGTTCCTTAGCGGGAGGGCCCAATGAGCAGTTCTTC.

This clone was detected once. The rearrangement joins TRBV28 to TRBJ1-2, with D maybe TRBD1 (6 bases). V lost 6 bases to trimming and J lost 0 bases, with 29 bases between them. This CDR3 region has 20 residues. CDR1 is MDHEN and CDR2 is SYDVKM in the germline V gene. CDR3 sequence (DNA): TGTGCCAGCAGCTTCGCGGACCGTACGCTGGGTACAGGGTCTAACTATGGCTACACCTTC. Residues: CASSFADRTLGTGSNYGYTF.

Note on this clone: Other DNA sequences from this sample encode an identical CDR3 as well. The V gene is TRBV7-9, the J gene TRBJ2-5; D is tentatively TRBD1 or TRBD2 (5 bases each). This CDR3 has 14 residues. CDR1 SEHNR and CDR2 FQNEAQ come from the germline V gene (reference sequence). With 9 bases removed from V and 5 bases from J, the gap between germline ends came to 19 bases. The CDR3 DNA is TGTGCCAGTAGCCCGGGCGGTCGGGACGAGACCCAGTACTTC. Its protein product is CASSPGGRDETQYF.

This clone appeared a single time. V and J are TRBV4-3 and TRBJ2-7; 7 nucleotides line up with TRBD1. The CDR3 is 16 amino acids. The V gene end was trimmed by 2 bases and the J gene end by 9 bases; junction bases not matched to a gene: 16. Per germline, CDR1 LGHNA and CDR2 YSLEER. In DNA form, the CDR3 reads TGCGCCAGCAGCCAATGGGCGACAGGGCGCGCCGCCGGGCAGTACTTC. Amino acids: CASSQWATGRAAGQYF.

This clone appeared once. The chain recombines TRBV5-1 with TRBJ2-1; D tentatively fits TRBD1 or TRBD2 (6 bases each). V lost 4 bases to trimming and J lost 4 bases, with 18 bases between them. The CDR3 totals 16 residues. Per the germline V gene, CDR1 is SGHRS and CDR2 is YFSETQ. The CDR3: CASSPATGAIYNEQFF. The CDR3 nucleotides are TGCGCCAGCAGCCCCGCGACGGGGGCCATATACAATGAGCAGTTCTTC. Combining the CDR3 with reference TRBV5-1 and TRBJ2-1 gives the whole variable domain KAGVTQTPRYLIKTRGQQVTLSCSPISGHRSVSWYQQTPGQGLQFLFEYFSETQRNKGNFPGRFSGRQFSNSRSEMNVSTLELGDSALYLCASSPATGAIYNEQFFGPGTRLTVL.

The chain uses TRBV28 and TRBJ1-5; 7 bases align to TRBD1. Germline values: CDR1 MDHEN, CDR2 SYDVKM. V lost 2 bases to trimming and J lost 7 bases; unmatched junction nucleotides: 8. The CDR3 consists of 15 residues. The CDR3 nucleotides read TGTGCCAGCAGTTTACCCCGGGTAGGGGGCCAGCCCCAGCATTTT. As protein: CASSLPRVGGQPQHF.

The chain links TRBV9 to TRBJ2-1; 8 bases match TRBD2. CDR3 length: 15 amino acids. V lost 4 bases to trimming and J lost 5 bases; unmatched junction nucleotides: 8. CDR1 and CDR2 (germline): SGDLS, YYNGEE. The CDR3 protein is CASSLSGLEDNEQFF. The CDR3 DNA reads TGTGCCAGCAGCCTTTCGGGACTAGAAGACAATGAGCAGTTCTTC.

This rearrangement joins TRBV19 to TRBJ1-4; possibly TRBD1 for D (6 bases). The CDR3 sequence is 14 residues long. Germline values: CDR1 LNHDA, CDR2 SQIVND (reference sequence). V was trimmed by 6 bases and J by 10 bases, leaving 18 bases between them. The chain's CDR3 is CASSPEGVRGKLFF. In DNA, the CDR3 is TGTGCCAGTAGCCCCGAGGGGGTACGCGGAAAACTGTTTTTT.

V gene TRBV28 combines with J gene TRBJ2-3; 8 bases match TRBD1. The CDR3 is 17 residues long. Trimming at V came to 5 bases and at J to 4 bases, leaving 14 bases not matched to a gene. Per the germline V gene, CDR1 is MDHEN and CDR2 is SYDVKM. Here the CDR3 reads CASSLPQLGTGPDTQYF. The CDR3 DNA is TGTGCCAGCAGTCTCCCCCAACTGGGGACAGGTCCAGATACGCAGTATTTT.

CDR3 sequence reads: CASSTSQGLNTEAFF. In DNA, the CDR3 is TGTGCCAGCAGCACTAGCCAGGGCTTGAACACTGAAGCTTTCTTT. The V gene is TRBV7-6, the J gene TRBJ1-1; D possibly corresponds to TRBD1 (5 bases). This CDR3 is 15 amino acids long. Germline V gene sequence: CDR1 SGHVS, CDR2 FNYEAQ. The germline V and J ends were trimmed by 5 bases and 0 bases, with 13 bases remaining between them.

The rearrangement links TRBV6-1 to TRBJ2-7; TRBD1 matches at 9 bases. Germline CDR1 reads MNHNS; CDR2 reads SASEGT. The V segment lost 2 bases and the J segment 5 bases; nucleotides outside the gene matches: 1. This CDR3 spans 13 amino acids. The CDR3 loop is CASSERDRDEQYF. The CDR3 nucleotides read TGTGCCAGCAGTGAACGGGACAGGGACGAGCAGTACTTC.

The CDR3: CASSLGGTSGRGYEQYF. In nucleotides, the CDR3 is TGTGCCAGCAGCTTAGGGGGGACTAGCGGCCGAGGCTACGAGCAGTACTTC. V gene TRBV7-6 combines with J gene TRBJ2-7; TRBD2 agrees at 11 bases. CDR1 is SGHVS and CDR2 is FNYEAQ in the germline V gene. Losses at the gene ends were 1 base for V and 3 bases for J; bases not matched to a gene: 8. The CDR3 runs 17 residues. Full variable domain (remainder filled in from reference TRBV7-6 and TRBJ2-7): GAGVSQSPRYKVTKRGQDVALRCDPISGHVSLYWYRQALGQGPEFLTYFNYEAQQDKSGLPNDRFSAERPEGSISTLTIQRTEQRDSAMYRCASSLGGTSGRGYEQYFGPGTRLTVT.

This chain uses TRBV6-5 with TRBJ1-1, with D perhaps matching TRBD1 (6 bases). The CDR3 is 14 amino acids. Per germline, CDR1 MNHEY and CDR2 SVGAGI. With 4 bases removed from V and 1 base from J, the gap between germline ends came to 10 bases. Here the CDR3 DNA reads TGTGCCAGCAGTTTGTGGACAGAGAACACTGAAGCTTTCTTT. This gives the protein CASSLWTENTEAFF.

The V and J genes are TRBV5-6 and TRBJ1-3; a weak D match, TRBD1 (5 bases). V was trimmed by 0 bases and J by 1 base, leaving 8 bases between them. Per the germline V gene, CDR1 is SGHDT and CDR2 is YYEEEE. This CDR3 is built from 15 residues. CDR3: CASSLAPGSGNTIYF. CDR3 DNA sequence: TGTGCCAGCAGCTTGGCTCCAGGGTCTGGAAACACCATATATTTT. Using reference TRBV5-6 and TRBJ1-3 for the parts outside the CDR3, the full variable domain is DAGVTQSPTHLIKTRGQQVTLRCSPKSGHDTVSWYQQALGQGPQFIFQYYEEEERQRGNFPDRFSGHQFPNYSSELNVNALLLGDSALYLCASSLAPGSGNTIYFGEGSWLTVV.

The J gene is TRBJ2-7, the V gene TRBV30; 9 positions match TRBD1. This CDR3 region has 14 residues. Per the germline V gene, CDR1 is GTSNPN and CDR2 is SVGIG (reference sequence). With 0 bases clipped from V and 5 bases from J, the junction kept 5 bases outside the gene matches. The CDR3 DNA follows: TGTGCCTGGAGTGTTGGGACAGGGATACACGAGCAGTACTTC. Amino acids: CAWSVGTGIHEQYF.

This rearrangement joins TRBV21-1 to TRBJ1-6. TRBV21-1 is described as a pseudogene. The CDR3 is made up of 17 amino acids. For the CDR3, the DNA is TGTGCCAGTGGGGGGGGTGAATACAGGGAAATTTGCTCACCCCTCCACTTT. Translated: CASGGGEYREICSPLHF.

This chain uses TRBV18 with TRBJ1-3; D possibly corresponds to TRBD1 (5 bases). Trimming left V 8 bases short and J 9 bases short, with 17 bases between. CDR3 length: 13 residues. Looked up from germline, CDR1 is KGHSH and CDR2 is LQKENI. The CDR3 loop is CASASQGWGTIYF. CDR3 DNA: TGTGCCAGCGCCTCCCAGGGATGGGGCACCATATATTTT.

The rearrangement uses TRBV30 and TRBJ1-4; possibly TRBD1 for D (6 bases). The CDR3 runs to 13 residues. Trimming removed 4 bases at V and 7 bases at J, with 13 bases between. The germline CDR1 and CDR2 sequences are GTSNPN and SVGIG (reference sequence). The CDR3 region is CAWKGQLGEKLFF. DNA of the CDR3: TGTGCCTGGAAAGGACAGCTGGGTGAAAAACTGTTTTTT.

This clone was counted a few times. This rearrangement joins TRBV19 to TRBJ1-5; D unclear. CDR1 is LNHDA, CDR2 SQIVND, per germline (reference sequence). This CDR3 is 12 amino acids long. The ends were cut back, 7 bases at V and 1 base at J, with 5 bases in the middle. The CDR3: CASKGSNQPQHF. DNA for the CDR3: TGTGCCAGTAAGGGCAGCAATCAGCCCCAGCATTTT.

This clone has only one observation. The chain has TRBV7-6 and TRBJ1-2; D is unclear. CDR3 size: 13 residues. The germline CDR1 and CDR2 sequences are SGHVS and FNYEAQ. V lost 1 base and J lost 3, with 6 bases in between. The CDR3 region is CASSLDSYYGYTF. The CDR3 DNA reads TGTGCCAGCAGCTTAGACAGTTACTATGGCTACACCTTC.

The chain recombines TRBV11-3 with TRBJ2-3; the D gene is possibly TRBD1 (5 bases). V dropped 6 bases and J dropped 6 bases, with 16 bases sitting between them. Per germline, CDR1 SGHNT and CDR2 YENEEA. The CDR3 spans 14 residues. The CDR3 loop is CASSQGNTDDTQYF. CDR3 nucleotides: TGTGCCAGCAGTCAGGGCAACACAGATGATACGCAGTATTTT.